The 27 T cell receptor beta chains below were found in one sample sequenced in a study of T cell changes during pregnancy in multiple sclerosis. Profiled with immunoSEQ multiplex PCR; TCRdb holds only in-frame clones, not every one. The data contain approximately 80,000 clones, around 94% of them singletons. Sample: peripheral blood, taken in the second trimester of pregnancy. The receptors derive from a female donor in good health, enrolled as a control in a pregnancy study.

The J gene is TRBJ1-1, the V gene TRBV28; D uncertain. Germline values: CDR1 MDHEN, CDR2 SYDVKM. The CDR3 contains 14 residues. V was cut by 3 bases and J by 3 bases, with 11 bases left in between. The CDR3 DNA reads TGTGCCAGCAGTTTGGGCGCGAGGGACACTGAAGCTTTCTTT. This gives the protein CASSLGARDTEAFF.

The CDR3 DNA reads TGTGCCAGCAGCTTAGCCGGGAGCTCCTACAATGAGCAGTTCTTC. Translating gives CASSLAGSSYNEQFF. The chain joins TRBV11-2 to TRBJ2-1; a possible D gene is TRBD2 (6 bases). Germline CDR1 reads SGHAT; CDR2 reads FQNNGV. The CDR3 sequence is 15 residues long. V was trimmed by 1 base and J by 0 bases, leaving 7 bases between them.

CDR3 amino acids: CATSTEFPQNIQYF. The DNA of the CDR3 is TGTGCCACCAGTACGGAGTTCCCCCAAAACATTCAGTACTTC. This sequence joins TRBV15 and TRBJ2-4; D call uncertain. V was trimmed by 6 bases and J by 5 bases, leaving 14 bases between them. CDR3 size: 14 residues. Germline CDR1 reads LNHNV; CDR2 reads YYDKDF (reference sequence).

V and J are TRBV5-4 and TRBJ1-3; D ambiguous. Trimming pared 4 bases from V and 0 bases from J, leaving 14 bases between. CDR1 and CDR2 (germline): SGHNT, YYREEE (reference sequence). The CDR3 contains 16 residues. The CDR3 here is CASSTRETTSGNTIYF. The CDR3 DNA reads as TGTGCCAGCAGCACCCGGGAGACAACCTCTGGAAACACCATATATTTT.

This chain uses TRBV14 with TRBJ1-5, with a weak D call TRBD1 (5 bases). Germline-derived CDR1 and CDR2 are SGHDN and FVKESK. V was cut by 4 bases and J by 1 base, with 23 bases left in between. The length of the CDR3 is 19 residues. The CDR3 sequence is CASSPCISAGKGSNQPQHF. The CDR3 DNA reads as TGTGCCAGCAGCCCTTGCATCTCAGCAGGGAAGGGAAGCAATCAGCCCCAGCATTTT.

V usage is TRBV5-6 and J usage is TRBJ2-1; possible D gene TRBD1, 5 bases. The V gene's germline CDR1 is SGHDT and CDR2 YYEEEE. Trimming took off 4 bases at V and 5 bases at J, with 16 bases between the two ends. The CDR3 loop spans 15 amino acids. CDR3: CASSHRMGLDNEQFF. Here the CDR3 DNA reads TGTGCCAGCAGCCACAGGATGGGGTTAGACAATGAGCAGTTCTTC.

The rearrangement links TRBV5-6 to TRBJ2-3; D is uncertain. The germline gives CDR1 SGHDT, CDR2 YYEEEE. CDR3 size: 14 residues. V dropped 0 bases and J dropped 2 bases, with 7 bases sitting between them. In nucleotides, the CDR3 is TGTGCCAGCAGCTTGGATGCGTTCACAGATACGCAGTATTTT. Translation gives CASSLDAFTDTQYF.

The chain couples TRBV5-1 to TRBJ2-2, with TRBD1 matching 10 bases. CDR1 and CDR2 from the germline V gene are SGHRS and YFSETQ. The CDR3 has 16 amino acids. V gave up 1 base and J gave up 4 bases; unmatched junction bases: 4. The CDR3: CASSLPGTGVTGELFF. The CDR3 nucleotides read TGCGCCAGCAGCTTGCCCGGGACAGGGGTCACCGGGGAGCTGTTTTTT.

This chain uses TRBV11-2 with TRBJ1-2, with 11 bases fitting TRBD1. V shed 6 bases and J 4 bases; nucleotides not matched to a gene: 13. The CDR3 spans 17 residues. Looked up from germline, CDR1 is SGHAT and CDR2 is FQNNGV. CDR3 coding DNA: TGTGCCAGCAGATCTATAGCGGACAGGGGGCGTTTCTATGGCTACACCTTC. This gives the protein CASRSIADRGRFYGYTF.

The chain recombines TRBV15 with TRBJ2-3; D call uncertain. V dropped 6 bases and J dropped 2 bases, with 9 bases sitting between them. Germline V gene sequence: CDR1 LNHNV, CDR2 YYDKDF (reference sequence). The CDR3 has 13 amino acids. Here the CDR3 DNA reads TGTGCCACCAGACTACTATCCACAGATACGCAGTATTTT. Translating it yields CATRLLSTDTQYF.

The V call is TRBV4-1, the J call TRBJ2-3; possible D gene TRBD1, 6 bases. This CDR3 contains 15 residues. V was clipped by 1 base and J by 6 bases, with 14 bases between them. Germline values: CDR1 MGHRA, CDR2 YSYEKL. This CDR3 reads CASSQVGQGWDTQYF. The CDR3 DNA reads as TGCGCCAGCAGCCAAGTTGGGCAGGGGTGGGATACGCAGTATTTT.

The chain links TRBV28 to TRBJ2-7, with 9 bases identical to TRBD1. Germline V gene lookup returns CDR1 MDHEN and CDR2 SYDVKM. After removal of 5 bases from V and 2 bases from J, the junction contained 4 bases not matched to a gene. The CDR3 sequence is 14 residues long. The CDR3 sequence: CASSDRQGAYEQYF. In DNA form, the CDR3 reads TGTGCCAGCAGTGACAGACAGGGGGCCTACGAGCAGTACTTC.

CDR3 residues: CASPPGQGLGYTF. The CDR3 DNA sequence: TGTGCCAGCCCGCCGGGACAGGGTTTGGGCTACACCTTC. The chain links TRBV6-1 to TRBJ1-2; TRBD1 aligns across 9 bases. CDR3 size: 13 residues. After removal of 8 bases from V and 8 bases from J, the junction contained 9 bases not matched to a gene. Germline CDR1 is MNHNS and CDR2 is SASEGT.

V gene TRBV12-2 combines with J gene TRBJ2-7; the table names TRBD1, a call not compared with the DNA. TRBV12-2 is a recognized pseudogene. The length of the CDR3 is 17 residues. CDR3 sequence: CASRLSLPGTIRYEQYF. The DNA for the CDR3 is TGTGCAAGTCGCTTATCGCTGCCGGGGACAATACGCTACGAGCAGTACTTC.

V and J are TRBV7-2 and TRBJ1-1; 8 nucleotides agree with TRBD1. Germline CDR1 is SGHTA and CDR2 is FQGNSA. The CDR3 loop spans 15 amino acids. Germline trimming cut 1 base from V and 6 bases from J; bases unmatched to any gene: 7. DNA for the CDR3: TGTGCCAGCAGCTTAGGGGGTGTGACAGGGGCTGAAGCTTTCTTT. Its translation: CASSLGGVTGAEAFF. The full variable domain, in which reference TRBV7-2 and TRBJ1-1 provide the parts outside the CDR3, is GAGVSQSPSNKVTEKGKDVELRCDPISGHTALYWYRQSLGQGLEFLIYFQGNSAPDKSGLPSDRFSAERTGGSVSTLTIQRTQQEDSAVYLCASSLGGVTGAEAFFGQGTRLTVV.

This clone was picked up one time. The J gene is TRBJ2-1, the V gene TRBV4-1; a possible D gene is TRBD2 (6 bases). Trimming cost V 1 base and J 6 bases, with 16 bases left between them. The CDR3 consists of 16 residues. Germline CDR1 reads MGHRA; CDR2 reads YSYEKL. Written as DNA, the CDR3 is TGCGCCAGCAGCCAAGGGTCAGGGCGGGGATCCAATGAGCAGTTCTTC. Translation: CASSQGSGRGSNEQFF.

The chain joins TRBV18 to TRBJ2-1; 8 nucleotides agree with TRBD2. CDR1 is KGHSH, CDR2 LQKENI, per germline. This CDR3 comprises 17 residues. J was trimmed by 3 bases and V by 0 bases; bases with no gene match: 7. The chain's CDR3 is CASSPPPGAGVYNEQFF. CDR3 sequence (DNA): TGTGCCAGCTCACCACCCCCTGGAGCGGGGGTCTACAATGAGCAGTTCTTC.

The J gene is TRBJ2-3, the V gene TRBV5-1; D possibly corresponds to TRBD2 (5 bases). V was trimmed by 1 base and J by 3 bases, leaving 9 bases between them. Per germline, CDR1 SGHRS and CDR2 YFSETQ. The CDR3 is 14 residues long. The CDR3: CASSLLGRTDTQYF. The CDR3, as DNA: TGCGCCAGCAGCTTGCTTGGGAGAACAGATACGCAGTATTTT.

The DNA of the CDR3 is TGTGCCAGCAGCTTAGTCGAGGGGAGGGGTGGTCAGCCCCAGCATTTT. Translated: CASSLVEGRGGQPQHF. The chain combines TRBV7-2 with TRBJ1-5, with a tentative D call TRBD1 (5 bases). The CDR3 covers 16 residues. With 1 base removed from V and 6 bases from J, the gap between germline ends came to 16 bases. CDR1 SGHTA and CDR2 FQGNSA come from the germline V gene.

This sequence joins TRBV27 and TRBJ1-2; TRBD1 agrees at 8 bases. CDR3 length: 14 amino acids. V shed 6 bases, J shed 5 bases, and the junction held 8 bases outside the gene matches. The V gene's germline CDR1 is MNHEY and CDR2 SMNVEV (reference sequence). CDR3 loop: CASSAGGIGYGYTF. The CDR3, as DNA: TGTGCCAGCAGCGCAGGGGGCATCGGGTATGGCTACACCTTC.

This clone appeared once. The genes are TRBV4-1 and TRBJ2-2, with 7 bases matching TRBD1. Germline V lookup: CDR1 MGHRA, CDR2 YSYEKL. The trim removed 4 bases at V and 4 bases at J, leaving 6 bases unmatched. This CDR3 region has 15 residues. CDR3 protein: CASSPRTGTTGELFF. The CDR3 DNA is TGCGCCAGCAGCCCTCGGACAGGAACCACCGGGGAGCTGTTTTTT.

This clone was detected once. The chain links TRBV5-1 to TRBJ1-1, with TRBD1 identical over 8 bases. This CDR3 spans 16 amino acids. Germline trimming cut 3 bases from V and 5 bases from J; bases unmatched to any gene: 12. From germline, CDR1 is SGHRS and CDR2 YFSETQ. The CDR3 protein is CASSSGQGRLVTEAFF. In nucleotides, the CDR3 is TGCGCCAGCAGCTCTGGACAGGGCCGGTTGGTGACTGAAGCTTTCTTT.

This clone was recorded once. The rearrangement links TRBV28 to TRBJ2-4; D is undetermined. This CDR3 is built from 16 residues. Germline V gene lookup returns CDR1 MDHEN and CDR2 SYDVKM. V was trimmed by 2 bases and J by 0 bases, leaving 11 bases between them. The CDR3: CASSLPGSLAKNIQYF. The CDR3 nucleotides are TGTGCCAGCAGTTTACCAGGTTCCCTAGCCAAAAACATTCAGTACTTC.

The chain employs TRBV5-1 and TRBJ2-1; 7 bases line up with TRBD2. Germline V gives CDR1 SGHRS, CDR2 YFSETQ. J was trimmed by 10 bases and V by 0 bases; bases with no gene match: 4. The CDR3 loop spans 13 amino acids. This CDR3 reads CASSLAQGGEQFF. CDR3 bases: TGCGCCAGCAGCTTGGCCCAGGGAGGGGAGCAGTTCTTC.

The chain is built from TRBV2 and TRBJ2-7, with a possible D match to TRBD1 (5 bases). The CDR3 is made up of 12 amino acids. The germline V gene encodes CDR1 SNHLY and CDR2 FYNNEI. V lost 1 base, J lost 7 bases, and 8 bases lay in between. The CDR3 bases are TGTGCCAGCAGTGAAGGTTGGACAGAGCAGTACTTC. Its translation: CASSEGWTEQYF.

The rearrangement joins TRBV5-6 to TRBJ2-7, with a possible D match to TRBD1 (6 bases). From germline, CDR1 is SGHDT and CDR2 YYEEEE. The CDR3 extends over 13 amino acids. Trimming took 3 bases from V and 9 from J, leaving 16 bases between them. The CDR3 nucleotides read TGTGCCAGCAGCTCCGGGACACTTCACGGGCAGTACTTC. Protein: CASSSGTLHGQYF. Full variable domain (rest looked up from reference TRBV5-6 and TRBJ2-7): DAGVTQSPTHLIKTRGQQVTLRCSPKSGHDTVSWYQQALGQGPQFIFQYYEEEERQRGNFPDRFSGHQFPNYSSELNVNALLLGDSALYLCASSSGTLHGQYFGPGTRLTVT.

Here the CDR3 DNA reads TGCAGTGACCCTAGCGGGGTCGAGCAGTACTTC. Its protein is CSDPSGVEQYF. The chain employs TRBV20-1 and TRBJ2-7; 9 positions agree with TRBD2. The germline gives CDR1 DFQATT, CDR2 SNEGSKA (reference sequence). After removal of 7 bases from V and 6 bases from J, the junction contained 4 bases not matched to a gene. This CDR3 spans 11 amino acids.